This T cell receptor (beta chain) was found in a study of blood T cell repertoires in COVID-19. Study context: The study drew acute and convalescent COVID-19 samples from the United States, Italy and Spain.

Methods used by the authors: Reference gene primer amplification gave estimated nucleated cell counts. TCRdb's copy holds only in-frame clones and misses some; the assay was immunoSEQ multiplex PCR. D and trimming come from the DNA, and the V and J calls and clone size come from that table. This repertoire shows 350,000 to 450,000 clones, about nine tenths found once; its top ten account for around 0.86%. Clinical history as reported by participants underpinned cohort assignment. Sequences were obtained from PBMCs or T cells enriched from blood (not recorded which). The source is a woman aged 35 to 49 who had been exposed to COVID-19.

DNA for the CDR3: TGTGCCAGCTCCCCAGGGTCGGGGACAGATACGCAGTATTTT. It is translated as CASSPGSGTDTQYF. The rearrangement uses TRBV18 and TRBJ2-3, with D perhaps TRBD1 or TRBD2 (5 bases each). V shed 6 bases and J shed 3 bases, with 13 bases lying between them. This CDR3 has 14 residues. The germline V gene has CDR1 KGHSH and CDR2 LQKENI.